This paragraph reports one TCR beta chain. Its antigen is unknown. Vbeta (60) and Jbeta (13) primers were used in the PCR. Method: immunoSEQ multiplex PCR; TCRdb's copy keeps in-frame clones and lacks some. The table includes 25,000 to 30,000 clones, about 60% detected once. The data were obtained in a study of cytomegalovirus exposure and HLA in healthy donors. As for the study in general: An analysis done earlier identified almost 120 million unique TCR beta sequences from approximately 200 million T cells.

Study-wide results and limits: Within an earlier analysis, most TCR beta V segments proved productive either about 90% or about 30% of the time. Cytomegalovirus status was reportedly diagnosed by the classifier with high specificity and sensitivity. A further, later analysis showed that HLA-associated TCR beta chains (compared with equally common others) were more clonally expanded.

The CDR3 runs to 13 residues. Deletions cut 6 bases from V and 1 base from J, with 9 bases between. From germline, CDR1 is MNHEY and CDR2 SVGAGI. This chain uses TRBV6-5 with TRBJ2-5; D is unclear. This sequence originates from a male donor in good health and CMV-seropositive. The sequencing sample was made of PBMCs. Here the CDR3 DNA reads TGTGCCAGCAGACAACAGTTCCAAGAGACCCAGTACTTC. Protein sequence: CASRQQFQETQYF.